The entry below describes one T cell receptor (beta chain). The antigen remains unidentified. The data derive from a study of blood T cells in healthy people across ages. General observations from the study: Percentage of naive T cells showed a strong correlation with TCR beta diversity.

Donor samples were obtained from healthy Caucasian individuals from Russia, aged about 6 to 95. The germline CDR1 and CDR2 sequences are MNHEY and SMNVEV (reference sequence). Losses at the gene ends were 5 bases for V and 0 bases for J; bases not matched to a gene: 5. This CDR3 region has 15 residues. The use of a sample-barcoded 5' primer and a J-beta primer mix characterized a second PCR of roughly 6 to 11 cycles. A template-switch adaptor containing 12 random nucleotides labeled each cDNA molecule. TCRdb itself ran the 5' RACE reads through MiXCR, one entry per CDR3 protein. The table shows about 560,000 distinct CDR3 sequences, with about 29% occurring only once. A further study also used this sample, focusing on T cells of mothers and their children.

The sequence was obtained from a boy aged 2-15 years in good health. Source material: blood. The chain employs TRBV27 and TRBJ1-2; 8 bases agree with TRBD1. CDR3 in DNA: TGTGCCAGCAGTCCACCGGACAGGGCTAACTATGGCTACACCTTC. Amino acids: CASSPPDRANYGYTF.